These 4 T cell receptor beta chains were all obtained from the same sample, sequenced in a study of blood T cell repertoires in COVID-19. Libraries were prepared by immunoSEQ multiplex PCR; TCRdb keeps only in-frame clonotypes and omits some of them. The sample records 280,000 or so clones, 85% being singletons. Material for sequencing was PBMCs or T cells enriched from blood (not recorded which). These receptors came from a woman aged 45-60 years who had recovered from COVID-19.

The rearrangement links TRBV6-5 to TRBJ2-7; TRBD1 aligns across 8 bases. This CDR3 comprises 12 residues. Trimming took 6 bases from V and 2 from J; bases not matched to a gene: 0. In germline, CDR1 is MNHEY, CDR2 SVGAGI. CDR3 sequence: CASRDRAYEQYF. The CDR3 nucleotides are TGTGCCAGCAGGGACAGGGCCTACGAGCAGTACTTC.

This rearrangement joins TRBV19 to TRBJ1-5, with D tentatively TRBD1 (5 bases). Deletions cut 5 bases from V and 3 bases from J, with 11 bases between. Germline assignment: CDR1 LNHDA and CDR2 SQIVND (reference sequence). This CDR3 comprises 14 residues. The CDR3 coding sequence is TGTGCCAGTAGTCAGCGACAGCTCAATCAGCCCCAGCATTTT. Amino acid sequence: CASSQRQLNQPQHF. The whole variable domain, filled in from reference TRBV19 and TRBJ1-5, reads DGGITQSPKYLFRKEGQNVTLSCEQNLNHDAMYWYRQDPGQGLRLIYYSQIVNDFQKGDIAEGYSVSREKKESFPLTVTSAQKNPTAFYLCASSQRQLNQPQHFGDGTRLSIL.

This sequence joins TRBV18 and TRBJ2-5, with TRBD2 matching 8 bases. Per the germline V gene, CDR1 is KGHSH and CDR2 is LQKENI. J gave up 4 bases and V 2 bases, and 6 bases lay outside the gene matches. The CDR3 covers 15 residues. This CDR3 is CASSPMLSGGETQYF. CDR3 bases: TGTGCCAGCTCACCAATGTTAAGCGGGGGAGAGACCCAGTACTTC.

This rearrangement joins TRBV11-2 to TRBJ1-3; D uncertain. Trimming took off 5 bases at V and 0 bases at J, with 8 bases between the two ends. Per the germline V gene, CDR1 is SGHAT and CDR2 is FQNNGV. The CDR3 length is 14 residues. The CDR3 region is CASSPGYSGNTIYF. CDR3 coding DNA: TGTGCCAGCAGCCCAGGTTACTCTGGAAACACCATATATTTT.